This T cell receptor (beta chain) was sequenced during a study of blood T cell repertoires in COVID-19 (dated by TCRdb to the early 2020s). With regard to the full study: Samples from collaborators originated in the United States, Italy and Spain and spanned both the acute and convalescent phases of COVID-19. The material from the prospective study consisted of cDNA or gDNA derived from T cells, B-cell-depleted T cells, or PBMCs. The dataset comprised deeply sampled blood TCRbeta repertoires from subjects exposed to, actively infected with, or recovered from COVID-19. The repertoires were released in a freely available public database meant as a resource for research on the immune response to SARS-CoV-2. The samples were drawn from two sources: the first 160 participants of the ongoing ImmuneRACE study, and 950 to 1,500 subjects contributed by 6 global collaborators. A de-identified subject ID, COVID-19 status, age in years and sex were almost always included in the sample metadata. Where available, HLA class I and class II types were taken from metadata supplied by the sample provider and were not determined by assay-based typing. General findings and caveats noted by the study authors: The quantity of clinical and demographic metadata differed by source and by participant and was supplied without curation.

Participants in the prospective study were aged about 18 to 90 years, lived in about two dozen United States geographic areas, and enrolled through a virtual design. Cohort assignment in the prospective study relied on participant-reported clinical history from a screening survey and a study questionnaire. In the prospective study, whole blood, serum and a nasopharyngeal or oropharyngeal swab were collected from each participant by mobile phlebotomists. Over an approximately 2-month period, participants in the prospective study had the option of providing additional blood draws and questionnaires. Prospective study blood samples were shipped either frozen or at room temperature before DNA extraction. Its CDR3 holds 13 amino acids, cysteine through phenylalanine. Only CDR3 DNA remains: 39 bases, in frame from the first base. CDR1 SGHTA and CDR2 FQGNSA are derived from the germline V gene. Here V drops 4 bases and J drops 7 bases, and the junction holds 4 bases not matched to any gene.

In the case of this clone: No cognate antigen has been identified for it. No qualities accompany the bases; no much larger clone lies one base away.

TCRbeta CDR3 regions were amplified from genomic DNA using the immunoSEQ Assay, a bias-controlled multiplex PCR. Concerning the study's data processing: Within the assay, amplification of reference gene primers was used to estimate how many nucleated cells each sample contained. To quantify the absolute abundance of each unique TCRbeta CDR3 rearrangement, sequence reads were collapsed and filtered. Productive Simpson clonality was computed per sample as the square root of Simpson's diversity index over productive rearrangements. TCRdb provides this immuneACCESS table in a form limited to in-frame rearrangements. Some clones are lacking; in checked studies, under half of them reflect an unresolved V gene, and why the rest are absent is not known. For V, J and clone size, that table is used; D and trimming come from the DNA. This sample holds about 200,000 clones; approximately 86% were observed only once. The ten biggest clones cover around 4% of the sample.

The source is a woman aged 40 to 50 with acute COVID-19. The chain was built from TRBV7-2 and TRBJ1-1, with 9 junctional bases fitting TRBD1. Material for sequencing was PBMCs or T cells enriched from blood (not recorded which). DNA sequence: TGTGCCAGCAGCTCTCAGGACAGGGGTGAAGCTTTCTTT. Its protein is CASSSQDRGEAFF.